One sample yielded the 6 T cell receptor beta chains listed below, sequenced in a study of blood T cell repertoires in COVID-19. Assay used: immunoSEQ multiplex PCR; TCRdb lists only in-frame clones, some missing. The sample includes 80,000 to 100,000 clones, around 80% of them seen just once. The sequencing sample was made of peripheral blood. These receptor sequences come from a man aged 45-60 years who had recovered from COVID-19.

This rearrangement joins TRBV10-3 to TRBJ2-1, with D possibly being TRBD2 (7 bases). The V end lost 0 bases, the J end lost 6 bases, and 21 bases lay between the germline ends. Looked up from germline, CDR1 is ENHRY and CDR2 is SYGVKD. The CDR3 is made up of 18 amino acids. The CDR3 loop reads CAISESTVGGAGLNEQFF. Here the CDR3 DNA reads TGTGCCATCAGTGAGTCTACCGTGGGGGGGGCCGGCCTCAATGAGCAGTTCTTC.

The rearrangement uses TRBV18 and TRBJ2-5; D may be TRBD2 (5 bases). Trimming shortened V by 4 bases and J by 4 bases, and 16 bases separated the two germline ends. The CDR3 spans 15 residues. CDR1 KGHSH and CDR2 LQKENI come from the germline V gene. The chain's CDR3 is CASSQNTDFGETQYF. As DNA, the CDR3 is TGTGCCAGCTCACAGAACACGGACTTTGGAGAGACCCAGTACTTC.

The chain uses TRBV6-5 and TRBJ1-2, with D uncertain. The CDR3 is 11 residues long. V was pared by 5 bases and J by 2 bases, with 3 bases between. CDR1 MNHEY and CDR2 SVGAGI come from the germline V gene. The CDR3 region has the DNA TGTGCCAGCAGTAGCAACTATGGCTACACCTTC. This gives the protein CASSSNYGYTF.

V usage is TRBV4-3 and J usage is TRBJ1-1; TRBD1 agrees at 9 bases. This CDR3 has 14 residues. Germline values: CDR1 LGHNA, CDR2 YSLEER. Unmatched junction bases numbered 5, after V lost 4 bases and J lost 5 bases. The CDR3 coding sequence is TGCGCCAGCAGCCGCCTGACAGGGGGTACTGAAGCTTTCTTT. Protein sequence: CASSRLTGGTEAFF.

CDR3 sequence (DNA): TGTGCCAGCAGCCTAAGTCCCGGGACAGGCTTCACCGGGGAGCTGTTTTTT. This sequence encodes CASSLSPGTGFTGELFF. The chain recombines TRBV7-2 with TRBJ2-2, with 8 nucleotides matching TRBD1. Per germline, CDR1 SGHTA and CDR2 FQGNSA. With 5 bases clipped from V and 4 bases from J, the junction kept 12 bases outside the gene matches. The CDR3 loop spans 17 amino acids.

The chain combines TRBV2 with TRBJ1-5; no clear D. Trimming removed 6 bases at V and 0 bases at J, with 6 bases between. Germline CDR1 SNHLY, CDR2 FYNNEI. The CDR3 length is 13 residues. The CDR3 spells CASRRNSNQPQHF. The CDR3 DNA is TGTGCCAGCAGGCGTAATAGCAATCAGCCCCAGCATTTT. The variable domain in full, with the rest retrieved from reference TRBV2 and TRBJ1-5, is EPEVTQTPSHQVTQMGQEVILRCVPISNHLYFYWYRQILGQKVEFLVSFYNNEISEKSEIFDDQFSVERPDGSNFTLKIRSTKLEDSAMYFCASRRNSNQPQHFGDGTRLSIL.